Shown below are 4 T cell receptor beta chains from a single sample sequenced in a study of cytomegalovirus exposure and HLA in healthy donors. The PCR used 60 Vbeta and 13 Jbeta primers. This table comes from immunoSEQ multiplex PCR, and its TCRdb copy is limited to in-frame clones, with some not included. The sample holds roughly 100,000 clones; around 60% are singletons and the top ten take over 4%. The sequencing sample was made of PBMCs. These receptors originate from a human donor in good health.

The table lists this clone with a count of one. This chain joins TRBV7-9 and TRBJ2-2; 8 positions agree with TRBD1. J was trimmed by 7 bases and V by 2 bases; bases with no gene match: 9. Per germline, CDR1 SEHNR and CDR2 FQNEAQ (reference sequence). The CDR3 has 16 residues. In nucleotides, the CDR3 is TGTGCCAGCAGCTTATGGCCAGGGGGCGAAGTCGGGGAGCTGTTTTTT. Its protein is CASSLWPGGEVGELFF.

There are many counts of this clone. This chain connects TRBV6-4 to TRBJ2-2; 8 positions agree with TRBD1. The CDR3 is 14 residues long. Per germline, CDR1 MRHNA and CDR2 SNTAGT. The J segment lost 3 bases and the V segment lost 3 bases, leaving 0 bases of the junction unmatched. The CDR3, as DNA: TGTGCCAGCAGTGAGGGACAGGACACCGGGGAGCTGTTTTTT. Its protein product is CASSEGQDTGELFF.

The genes are TRBV15 and TRBJ2-3, with a possible D match to TRBD2 (6 bases). V shed 1 base and J shed 5 bases, with 10 bases lying between them. Germline V gene data show CDR1 as LNHNV and CDR2 as YYDKDF (reference sequence). The CDR3 sequence is 14 residues long. For the CDR3, the DNA is TGTGCCACCAGCAGAGCGGAGGGAGGAGATACGCAGTATTTT. It yields the protein CATSRAEGGDTQYF.

This chain connects TRBV30 to TRBJ2-7, with a tentative D call TRBD1 (5 bases). The V and J ends lost 3 bases and 2 bases respectively, with 11 bases between them. The CDR3 covers 13 residues. CDR1 is GTSNPN and CDR2 is SVGIG in the germline V gene (reference sequence). The CDR3 nucleotides read TGTGCCTGGAGAGACAGATTTACCTACGAGCAGTACTTC. Amino acid sequence: CAWRDRFTYEQYF.